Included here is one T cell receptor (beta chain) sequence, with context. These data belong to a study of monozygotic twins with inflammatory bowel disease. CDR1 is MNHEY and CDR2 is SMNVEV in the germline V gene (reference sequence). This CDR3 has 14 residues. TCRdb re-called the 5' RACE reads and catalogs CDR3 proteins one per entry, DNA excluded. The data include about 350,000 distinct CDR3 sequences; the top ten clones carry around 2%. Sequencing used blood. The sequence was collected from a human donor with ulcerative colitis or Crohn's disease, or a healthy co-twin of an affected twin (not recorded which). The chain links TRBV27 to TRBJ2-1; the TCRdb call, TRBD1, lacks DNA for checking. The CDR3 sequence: CASRPLTALDVQFF.